This is a list of T cell receptor beta chains from one sample in a study of cytomegalovirus exposure and HLA in healthy donors. Repertoires were generated with immunoSEQ multiplex PCR, while TCRdb's copy carries only in-frame clones and drops some. The table records some 160,000 clones, 68% of them present only once. Input material: PBMCs. Receptors were obtained from a man in his sixties in good health and CMV-seronegative. CDR3s include the opening cysteine and the closing phenylalanine or tryptophan. D genes are given only for firm matches. Size is omitted from some rows. Given values are once, few, many or a class for expanded clones.

j_gene: TRBJ2-1; abundance: -; v_gene: TRBV10-1; d_gene: -; CDR3aa: CASSADGGANEQFF; CDR3nt: TGCGCCAGCAGCGCCGATGGGGGGGCGAATGAGCAGTTCTTC
j_gene: TRBJ1-1; abundance: -; v_gene: TRBV2; d_gene: -; CDR3aa: CAPRRGGNTEAFF; CDR3nt: TGTGCGCCCCGGCGGGGCGGAAACACTGAAGCTTTCTTT
j_gene: TRBJ1-4; abundance: -; v_gene: TRBV9; d_gene: -; CDR3aa: CASSPSATNEKLFF; CDR3nt: TGTGCCAGCAGCCCCAGTGCAACTAATGAAAAACTGTTTTTT
j_gene: TRBJ1-1; abundance: -; v_gene: TRBV28; d_gene: TRBD1; CDR3aa: CASSLQDRGTEAFF; CDR3nt: TGTGCCAGCAGTTTACAGGACAGGGGGACTGAAGCTTTCTTT
j_gene: TRBJ1-5; abundance: -; v_gene: TRBV5-3; d_gene: TRBD1; CDR3aa: CARSLTRDRGGNQPQHF; CDR3nt: TGTGCCAGAAGCTTGACCCGGGACAGGGGAGGCAATCAGCCCCAGCATTTT
j_gene: TRBJ2-5; abundance: few; v_gene: TRBV7-2; d_gene: -; CDR3aa: CASSTPLGGEETQYF; CDR3nt: TGTGCCAGCAGCACACCGTTGGGGGGAGAAGAGACCCAGTACTTC
j_gene: TRBJ2-7; abundance: few; v_gene: TRBV18; d_gene: -; CDR3aa: CASSSRYRDEQYF; CDR3nt: TGTGCCAGCTCATCACGGTACAGGGACGAGCAGTACTTC
j_gene: TRBJ1-2; abundance: -; v_gene: TRBV9; d_gene: -; CDR3aa: CASSARVLGGYGYTF; CDR3nt: TGTGCCAGCAGCGCCCGGGTCCTAGGGGGCTATGGCTACACCTTC
j_gene: TRBJ1-3; abundance: -; v_gene: TRBV28; d_gene: TRBD1; CDR3aa: CASSLTGTGEENTIYF; CDR3nt: TGTGCCAGCAGTCTTACCGGGACAGGGGAAGAAAACACCATATATTTT
j_gene: TRBJ2-2; abundance: -; v_gene: TRBV29-1; d_gene: -; CDR3aa: CSVVSDTGELFF; CDR3nt: TGCAGCGTTGTTTCCGACACCGGGGAGCTGTTTTTT
j_gene: TRBJ1-1; abundance: -; v_gene: TRBV19; d_gene: -; CDR3aa: CASSTQGTAFF; CDR3nt: TGTGCCAGTAGTACACAGGGTACAGCTTTCTTT
j_gene: TRBJ2-7; abundance: few; v_gene: TRBV28; d_gene: -; CDR3aa: CASRQQGFYEQYF; CDR3nt: TGTGCCAGCAGGCAACAGGGATTCTACGAGCAGTACTTC
j_gene: TRBJ2-5; abundance: -; v_gene: TRBV15; d_gene: -; CDR3aa: CATSSRVFVEETQYF; CDR3nt: TGTGCCACCAGCAGTCGTGTTTTCGTCGAAGAGACCCAGTACTTC
j_gene: TRBJ1-2; abundance: -; v_gene: TRBV7-9; d_gene: -; CDR3aa: CASSLEAGDYTF; CDR3nt: TGTGCCAGCAGCTTAGAGGCAGGGGACTACACCTTC
j_gene: TRBJ2-3; abundance: -; v_gene: TRBV5-1; d_gene: TRBD1; CDR3aa: CASSSRQGSTDTQYF; CDR3nt: TGCGCCAGCAGCTCTCGACAGGGAAGCACAGATACGCAGTATTTT
j_gene: TRBJ2-7; abundance: -; v_gene: TRBV5-1; d_gene: -; CDR3aa: CASSLGREDEQYF; CDR3nt: TGCGCCAGCAGCTTGGGTAGGGAGGACGAGCAGTACTTC
j_gene: TRBJ1-1; abundance: -; v_gene: TRBV19; d_gene: -; CDR3aa: CASTADRNTEAFF; CDR3nt: TGTGCCAGTACCGCGGACAGGAACACTGAAGCTTTCTTT
j_gene: TRBJ1-1; abundance: once; v_gene: TRBV28; d_gene: TRBD1; CDR3aa: CASSSPSGTANTEAFF; CDR3nt: TGTGCCAGCAGTTCACCCTCCGGGACAGCGAACACTGAAGCTTTCTTT
j_gene: TRBJ2-7; abundance: -; v_gene: TRBV19; d_gene: TRBD1; CDR3aa: CASSMRGQAKYAGEQYF; CDR3nt: TGTGCCAGTAGTATGAGGGGACAGGCAAAGTACGCGGGGGAGCAGTACTTC
j_gene: TRBJ2-3; abundance: few; v_gene: TRBV30; d_gene: -; CDR3aa: CASTRTSTDTQYF; CDR3nt: TGTGCCTCGACAAGGACTAGCACAGATACGCAGTATTTT
j_gene: TRBJ2-1; abundance: -; v_gene: TRBV20-1; d_gene: TRBD2; CDR3aa: CSAGDYEEFF; CDR3nt: TGCAGTGCGGGGGACTACGAGGAGTTCTTC
j_gene: TRBJ1-1; abundance: -; v_gene: TRBV27; d_gene: -; CDR3aa: CASSLSLGGTTEAFF; CDR3nt: TGTGCCAGCAGTTTATCCCTCGGGGGTACCACTGAAGCTTTCTTT
j_gene: TRBJ1-2; abundance: -; v_gene: TRBV5-6; d_gene: -; CDR3aa: CASSLRQDGGYTF; CDR3nt: TGTGCCAGCAGCTTAAGACAGGACGGTGGCTACACCTTC
j_gene: TRBJ1-1; abundance: once; v_gene: TRBV29-1; d_gene: -; CDR3aa: CSVDVTGNTEAFF; CDR3nt: TGCAGCGTTGATGTAACAGGGAACACTGAAGCTTTCTTT
j_gene: TRBJ2-2; abundance: -; v_gene: TRBV5-6; d_gene: TRBD1; CDR3aa: CASSWGTGDTGELFF; CDR3nt: TGTGCCAGCAGCTGGGGGACAGGGGACACCGGGGAGCTGTTTTTT
j_gene: TRBJ2-2; abundance: -; v_gene: TRBV6-5; d_gene: -; CDR3aa: CASSYGPTGELFF; CDR3nt: TGTGCCAGCAGTTACGGCCCCACCGGGGAGCTGTTTTTT
j_gene: TRBJ1-3; abundance: once; v_gene: TRBV7-2; d_gene: TRBD1; CDR3aa: CASSPGTGVLSGNTIYF; CDR3nt: TGTGCCAGCAGCCCCGGGACAGGGGTCCTCTCTGGAAACACCATATATTTT
j_gene: TRBJ2-7; abundance: -; v_gene: TRBV30; d_gene: -; CDR3aa: CAWSVRSDTFSSYEQYF; CDR3nt: TGTGCCTGGAGTGTACGATCGGACACCTTTAGCTCCTACGAGCAGTACTTC
j_gene: TRBJ1-4; abundance: once; v_gene: TRBV10-3; d_gene: -; CDR3aa: CAISEYRDEKLFF; CDR3nt: TGTGCCATCAGTGAGTACAGGGATGAAAAACTGTTTTTT
j_gene: TRBJ1-5; abundance: -; v_gene: TRBV18; d_gene: -; CDR3aa: CASSPQPDQPQHF; CDR3nt: TGTGCCAGCTCACCACAACCAGATCAGCCCCAGCATTTT
j_gene: TRBJ1-5; abundance: -; v_gene: TRBV5-4; d_gene: TRBD1; CDR3aa: CASTPKTGGSNQPQHF; CDR3nt: TGTGCCAGCACCCCAAAGACAGGGGGAAGCAATCAGCCCCAGCATTTT
j_gene: TRBJ1-4; abundance: -; v_gene: TRBV11-2; d_gene: TRBD1; CDR3aa: CASSLDQGDWEKLFF; CDR3nt: TGTGCCAGCAGCTTAGATCAGGGGGATTGGGAAAAACTGTTTTTT
j_gene: TRBJ2-7; abundance: -; v_gene: TRBV2; d_gene: -; CDR3aa: CASSRDSTYEQYF; CDR3nt: TGTGCCAGCAGCCGGGACTCTACCTACGAGCAGTACTTC
j_gene: TRBJ2-4; abundance: -; v_gene: TRBV27; d_gene: -; CDR3aa: CASSLRERENIQYF; CDR3nt: TGTGCCAGCAGTTTACGGGAGAGAGAAAACATTCAGTACTTC
j_gene: TRBJ1-6; abundance: -; v_gene: TRBV6-6; d_gene: -; CDR3aa: CASSPPQGKMDSPLHF; CDR3nt: TGTGCCAGCAGCCCGCCCCAGGGGAAGATGGATTCACCCCTCCACTTT
j_gene: TRBJ1-5; abundance: -; v_gene: TRBV5-8; d_gene: -; CDR3aa: CASSLDRASNQPQHF; CDR3nt: TGTGCCAGCAGCTTGGACAGGGCTTCAAATCAGCCCCAGCATTTT
j_gene: TRBJ1-1; abundance: -; v_gene: TRBV28; d_gene: TRBD1; CDR3aa: CASIEQGAAEAFF; CDR3nt: TGTGCCAGCATTGAACAGGGGGCCGCTGAAGCTTTCTTT